Following are 29 T cell receptor beta chains from one sample sequenced in a study of CD8+ T cells in alopecia areata (dated 2018 in TCRdb). The library relied on the immunoSEQ multiplex PCR assay. For TCR sequencing, RNA was extracted from every sample and reverse transcribed into cDNA to serve as template. TCRdb limited this immuneACCESS table to in-frame rearrangements with V and J called. A share of clones is missing; checked studies link under half to unresolved V genes, and the rest is unexplained. The sample profile shows a few hundred thousand clones; 35% to 40% of them were found once. Under 0.55% of the sample lies in the top ten. The treatment or condition label, read with the paper, signifies: oral pan-JAK inhibitor, 5-10 mg twice daily. Sample: CD4+ T cells sorted from blood, taken at approximately week 30, from a patient treated with tofacitinib. Receptor source: a human donor with alopecia areata.

The chain employs TRBV6-5 and TRBJ2-3; weak D call: TRBD2 (7 bases). This CDR3 has 15 amino acids. CDR1 is MNHEY and CDR2 is SVGAGI in the germline V gene. Trimming took 6 bases from V and 3 from J, leaving 16 bases between them. CDR3 protein: CASRGGQGRTDTQYF. CDR3 bases: TGTGCCAGCAGGGGGGGGCAGGGGCGGACAGATACGCAGTATTTT.

This clone was observed a handful of times. The genes are TRBV9 and TRBJ2-3, with 14 bases matching TRBD2. This CDR3 contains 18 residues. J lost 4 bases, V lost 4 bases, and 11 bases had no gene match. Per the germline V gene, CDR1 is SGDLS and CDR2 is YYNGEE. CDR3 loop: CASSPVRTSGGRADTQYF. Written as DNA, the CDR3 is TGTGCCAGCAGCCCCGTTCGGACTAGCGGGGGGAGAGCAGATACGCAGTATTTT.

This chain joins TRBV6-6 and TRBJ1-1, with 10 bases matching TRBD1. The CDR3 length is 14 residues. J was trimmed by 10 bases and V by 6 bases; bases with no gene match: 11. CDR1 and CDR2 from the germline V gene are MNHNY and SVGAGI (reference sequence). The DNA for the CDR3 is TGTGCCAGCAGCTTTACCGGGACAGGGGTTGGAGCTTTCTTT. Residues: CASSFTGTGVGAFF.

V usage is TRBV5-4 and J usage is TRBJ2-1; 10 nucleotides align to TRBD2. This CDR3 comprises 16 residues. The V and J ends lost 5 bases and 4 bases, in that order; junction bases with no gene match: 9. Germline values: CDR1 SGHNT, CDR2 YYREEE (reference sequence). The CDR3 spells CASSPSGGAAYNEQFF. The CDR3 coding sequence is TGTGCCAGCAGTCCAAGCGGGGGGGCCGCATACAATGAGCAGTTCTTC.

In DNA form, the CDR3 reads TGTGCCAGCAAGTTACTGGGTCTCAATGAGCAGTTCTTC. Its protein is CASKLLGLNEQFF. The V gene is TRBV6-5, the J gene TRBJ2-1; D unresolved. Germline lookup yields CDR1 MNHEY and CDR2 SVGAGI. The CDR3 extends over 13 amino acids. V shed 7 bases and J shed 6 bases, with 13 bases lying between them.

The CDR3 protein is CASSQEAGRTDTQYF. The DNA of the CDR3 is TGCGCCAGCAGCCAAGAAGCGGGGCGTACAGATACGCAGTATTTT. This chain links TRBV4-1 with TRBJ2-3, with 7 bases lining up with TRBD2. The CDR3 runs to 15 residues. CDR1 and CDR2 (germline): MGHRA, YSYEKL. V was pared by 0 bases and J by 3 bases, with 3 bases of the junction left unmatched.

This chain uses TRBV4-1 with TRBJ1-5, with D perhaps matching TRBD1 (5 bases). The germline V gene encodes CDR1 MGHRA and CDR2 YSYEKL. V gave up 4 bases and J gave up 0 bases, with 10 bases separating them. CDR3 length: 15 amino acids. The CDR3 reads CASSLAGLSNQPQHF. The CDR3 nucleotides are TGCGCCAGCAGCCTTGCAGGGCTTAGCAATCAGCCCCAGCATTTT.

CDR3 sequence (DNA): TGTGCCAGCAGTTACTCGAGGACGGGGAGGCCCCAGCATTTT. This encodes CASSYSRTGRPQHF. This rearrangement joins TRBV6-5 to TRBJ1-5; no firm D call. Trimming left V 0 bases short and J 9 bases short, with 12 bases between. Germline V gives CDR1 MNHEY, CDR2 SVGAGI. This CDR3 is built from 14 residues.

This CDR3 reads CASSSPNYGYTF. CDR3 in DNA: TGTGCCAGCAGCTCACCCAACTATGGCTACACCTTC. The chain is built from TRBV7-3 and TRBJ1-2; unclear D gene. Trimming shortened V by 4 bases and J by 2 bases, and 5 bases separated the two germline ends. The CDR3 runs to 12 residues. In germline, CDR1 is SGHTA, CDR2 FQGTGA.

The chain joins TRBV7-9 to TRBJ2-7; 7 bases are a match to TRBD2. The V and J ends lost 0 bases and 2 bases, in that order; junction bases with no gene match: 4. Per germline, CDR1 SEHNR and CDR2 FQNEAQ (reference sequence). There are 15 residues in the CDR3. CDR3 in DNA: TGTGCCAGCAGCTTAGCAGGGACTACTGCCTACGAGCAGTACTTC. This codes for CASSLAGTTAYEQYF.

This clone occurred a few times. The gene calls are TRBV14 and TRBJ2-3, with 9 bases identical to TRBD2. J was trimmed by 4 bases and V by 6 bases; bases with no gene match: 17. The germline gives CDR1 SGHDN, CDR2 FVKESK. The CDR3 spans 18 residues. This CDR3 reads CASSHSGSLEMDADTQYF. The CDR3 DNA reads TGTGCCAGCAGTCATAGCGGGAGTCTTGAAATGGACGCAGATACGCAGTATTTT.

The CDR3 spells CAWSVHLRETQYF. The CDR3 DNA sequence: TGTGCCTGGAGTGTACACCTCAGGGAGACCCAGTACTTC. J is TRBJ2-5 and V is TRBV30; D gene uncertain. The CDR3 is 13 residues long. Trimming removed 0 bases at V and 5 bases at J, with 10 bases between. Germline V gene data show CDR1 as GTSNPN and CDR2 as SVGIG (reference sequence).

The chain couples TRBV5-1 to TRBJ2-7; either TRBD1 or TRBD2 may fit D (5 bases each). Trimming cost V 0 bases and J 4 bases, with 11 bases left between them. Germline loops: CDR1 SGHRS, CDR2 YFSETQ. The CDR3 is made up of 14 amino acids. The CDR3 protein is CASSLAGQGYEQYF. The CDR3 DNA sequence: TGCGCCAGCAGCTTGGCGGGGCAGGGTTACGAGCAGTACTTC.

This rearrangement joins TRBV4-1 to TRBJ1-2; possible D gene TRBD1, 5 bases. Per germline, CDR1 MGHRA and CDR2 YSYEKL. Trimming pared 1 base from V and 9 bases from J, leaving 12 bases between. The CDR3 loop spans 13 amino acids. The CDR3 is CASSQAGGARYTF. Here the CDR3 DNA reads TGCGCCAGCAGCCAAGCCGGAGGGGCTCGCTACACCTTC.

This chain connects TRBV29-1 to TRBJ1-1; 11 bases are shared with TRBD1. This CDR3 has 16 amino acids. J gave up 1 base and V 2 bases, and 6 bases lay outside the gene matches. CDR1 and CDR2 from the germline V gene are SQVTM and ANQGSEA. The DNA of the CDR3 is TGCAGCGTTGAACCCGCCGGACAGGGGGCGAACACTGAAGCTTTCTTT. This codes for CSVEPAGQGANTEAFF. Filled out from reference TRBV29-1 and TRBJ1-1, the complete variable domain reads SAVISQKPSRDICQRGTSLTIQCQVDSQVTMMFWYRQQPGQSLTLIATANQGSEATYESGFVIDKFPISRPNLTFSTLTVSNMSPEDSSIYLCSVEPAGQGANTEAFFGQGTRLTVV.

This clone appeared a few times. Within the sample, other DNA sequences also encode this same CDR3. This chain joins TRBV19 and TRBJ2-7, with D possibly TRBD2 on 5 matching bases. Trimming stripped 2 bases from V and 0 bases from J, with 8 bases between. Germline V lookup: CDR1 LNHDA, CDR2 SQIVND (reference sequence). The CDR3 spans 14 residues. CDR3 sequence: CASSIRGSSYEQYF. The CDR3 bases are TGTGCCAGTAGTATACGAGGGAGCTCCTACGAGCAGTACTTC.

This rearrangement joins TRBV6-1 to TRBJ1-1, with D possibly TRBD1 on 6 matching bases. CDR1 and CDR2 from the germline V gene are MNHNS and SASEGT. Trimming removed 7 bases from V and 1 base from J, with 16 bases in between. The CDR3 is 15 amino acids. The CDR3 is CASTFRTAWNTEAFF. Here the CDR3 DNA reads TGTGCCAGCACTTTTCGGACAGCCTGGAACACTGAAGCTTTCTTT.

A word on this clone: The junction shows a germline mismatch at one end, possibly a read error. The V gene is TRBV30, the J gene TRBJ2-1; 7 bases agree with TRBD1. This CDR3 is 11 amino acids long. Germline CDR1 GTSNPN, CDR2 SVGIG (reference sequence). The CDR3 nucleotides read TGTGCCTGGAGTGTACTGGGACAGAGGGTCTTC. Protein product: CAWSVLGQRVF.

This chain uses TRBV2 with TRBJ2-5; 14 nucleotides align to TRBD2. J lost 4 bases, V lost 4 bases, and 5 bases had no gene match. CDR1 and CDR2 from the germline V gene are SNHLY and FYNNEI. The CDR3 contains 16 residues. CDR3 in amino acids: CASSVGTSGSGETQYF. The CDR3 DNA reads TGTGCCAGCAGTGTGGGGACTAGCGGGAGTGGAGAGACCCAGTACTTC.

The chain links TRBV29-1 to TRBJ2-3, with 8 bases that match TRBD2. The CDR3 loop spans 13 amino acids. After removal of 2 bases from V and 6 bases from J, the junction contained 4 bases not matched to a gene. Per germline, CDR1 SQVTM and CDR2 ANQGSEA. The CDR3, as DNA: TGCAGCGTTGAAAGTCGACTAGCGGATACGCAGTATTTT. Translating gives CSVESRLADTQYF.

This clone has just a few counts. The chain employs TRBV7-2 and TRBJ2-7; D call uncertain. This CDR3 region has 12 residues. V shed 4 bases and J shed 0 bases, with 4 bases lying between them. The germline V gene has CDR1 SGHTA and CDR2 FQGNSA. The CDR3 sequence: CASSSSSYEQYF. CDR3 coding DNA: TGTGCCAGCAGCTCGAGCTCCTACGAGCAGTACTTC.

This clone was seen only a few times. The chain carries TRBV5-1 and TRBJ1-2; a possible D gene is TRBD1 (6 bases). The CDR3 consists of 15 residues. Germline assignment: CDR1 SGHRS and CDR2 YFSETQ. Trimming cost V 5 bases and J 8 bases, with 22 bases left between them. The CDR3 coding sequence is TGCGCCAGCAGTTCTAACAGGGTTTCCGACGTCGGCTACACCTTC. Translation: CASSSNRVSDVGYTF.

This clone was seen a handful of times. The V gene is TRBV18, the J gene TRBJ1-6, with 10 bases lining up with TRBD1. The V gene end was trimmed by 1 base and the J gene end by 14 bases; junction bases not matched to a gene: 2. Germline V CDR1 and CDR2: KGHSH, LQKENI. The CDR3 extends over 13 amino acids. The CDR3 is CASSPQGQGSLHF. In nucleotides, the CDR3 is TGTGCCAGCTCACCACAGGGACAGGGGTCCCTCCACTTT.

V and J are TRBV29-1 and TRBJ1-6; D is possibly TRBD1 (6 bases). Trimming removed 7 bases from V and 7 bases from J, with 14 bases in between. The CDR3 loop spans 13 amino acids. CDR1 and CDR2 (germline): SQVTM, ANQGSEA. The CDR3, as DNA: TGCAGCGCCTCGGACAGCCCAAATTCACCCCTCCACTTT. Its translation: CSASDSPNSPLHF.

This clone was seen only a few times. The gene calls are TRBV2 and TRBJ2-7, with D tentatively TRBD2 (6 bases). Germline V CDR1 and CDR2: SNHLY, FYNNEI. The CDR3 runs to 15 residues. The ends were cut back, 7 bases at V and 0 bases at J, with 16 bases in the middle. CDR3 protein: CASNVRLVHSYEQYF. The CDR3 DNA sequence: TGTGCCAGCAACGTGCGACTAGTTCACTCCTACGAGCAGTACTTC.

The chain combines TRBV5-1 with TRBJ1-1, with D possibly matching TRBD1 (5 bases). Germline lookup yields CDR1 SGHRS and CDR2 YFSETQ. This CDR3 is built from 14 residues. V lost 3 bases to trimming and J lost 1 base, with 10 bases between them. CDR3 sequence (DNA): TGCGCCAGCAGCTCATGGGGACCGAACACTGAAGCTTTCTTT. This translates into CASSSWGPNTEAFF.

The J gene is TRBJ1-2, the V gene TRBV7-9; TRBD1 matches 7 bases. This CDR3 is 16 amino acids long. Germline trimming cut 5 bases from V and 4 bases from J; bases unmatched to any gene: 13. Germline assignment: CDR1 SEHNR and CDR2 FQNEAQ (reference sequence). CDR3 nucleotide sequence: TGTGCCAGCAGCCTAGGGGGCTCACCCCCTTCCTATGGCTACACCTTC. Translated, it gives CASSLGGSPPSYGYTF. Full variable domain (missing parts from reference TRBV7-9 and TRBJ1-2): DTGVSQNPRHKITKRGQNVTFRCDPISEHNRLYWYRQTLGQGPEFLTYFQNEAQLEKSRLLSDRFSAERPKGSFSTLEIQRTEQGDSAMYLCASSLGGSPPSYGYTFGSGTRLTVV.

A remark on this clone: It may be a read error: a sequence one base away is much more abundant. The CDR3, as DNA: TGTGCCAGCAGCTTTGGGGAGACCCAGTACTTC. This encodes CASSFGETQYF. This sequence joins TRBV7-2 and TRBJ2-5, with D uncertain. V gave up 3 bases and J gave up 5 bases, with 4 bases separating them. There are 11 residues in the CDR3. The germline gives CDR1 SGHTA, CDR2 FQGNSA.

There are a few counts of this clone. This chain links TRBV18 with TRBJ1-1; D may be TRBD1 (6 bases). Germline V gene lookup returns CDR1 KGHSH and CDR2 LQKENI. V was cut by 3 bases and J by 5 bases, with 13 bases left in between. The CDR3 extends over 14 amino acids. CDR3 nucleotides: TGTGCCAGCTCACCCCTGAAGGGGGAAACTGAAGCTTTCTTT. It is translated as CASSPLKGETEAFF.